Presented here are 23 T cell receptor beta chains from one specimen sequenced in a study of blood T cell repertoires in COVID-19. Data came from immunoSEQ multiplex PCR; TCRdb stores just in-frame clones and leaves some out. The sample lists over 100,000 clones; around 89% were seen once. The source material was peripheral blood. These receptors were obtained from a man in his fifties or sixties with COVID-19, enrolled during active disease.

The chain recombines TRBV4-3 with TRBJ1-1; D is unclear. Trimming pared 0 bases from V and 10 bases from J, leaving 12 bases between. Germline assignment: CDR1 LGHNA and CDR2 YSLEER. The CDR3 spans 13 residues. This CDR3 reads CASSQERAGIAFF. In DNA form, the CDR3 reads TGCGCCAGCAGCCAAGAGCGGGCGGGTATAGCTTTCTTT.

The chain uses TRBV6-5 and TRBJ2-4; D might be TRBD1 (6 bases). The V and J ends lost 10 bases and 10 bases respectively, with 14 bases between them. Germline V gene sequence: CDR1 MNHEY, CDR2 SVGAGI. This CDR3 comprises 11 residues. CDR3 region: CATQGGAIQYF. The CDR3 bases are TGTGCCACCCAAGGGGGTGCAATTCAGTACTTC.

The chain recombines TRBV30 with TRBJ1-5; unclear D gene. Trimming took 4 bases from V and 3 from J, leaving 10 bases between them. This CDR3 is 13 amino acids long. The V gene's germline CDR1 is GTSNPN and CDR2 SVGIG (reference sequence). The CDR3 protein is CAWNSGYNQPQHF. Written as DNA, the CDR3 is TGTGCCTGGAATTCAGGTTACAATCAGCCCCAGCATTTT.

V and J are TRBV6-2 or TRBV6-3 and TRBJ1-5; D is undetermined. Trimming left V 2 bases short and J 7 bases short, with 12 bases between. The CDR3 contains 14 residues. Germline lookup yields CDR1 MNHEY and CDR2 SVGEGT. The DNA of the CDR3 is TGTGCCAGCAGTTACCGGAATCAGGTACAGCCCCAGCATTTT. Translation: CASSYRNQVQPQHF.

The V gene is TRBV6-6, the J gene TRBJ1-5; 7 nucleotides align to TRBD1. The V and J ends lost 6 bases and 0 bases, in that order; junction bases with no gene match: 5. Germline V lookup: CDR1 MNHNY, CDR2 SVGAGI (reference sequence). This CDR3 has 15 amino acids. The CDR3 region is CASRDRTNSNQPQHF. DNA for the CDR3: TGTGCCAGCAGGGACAGGACGAATAGCAATCAGCCCCAGCATTTT.

This chain connects TRBV27 to TRBJ2-1; D possibly corresponds to TRBD2 (5 bases). Germline values: CDR1 MNHEY, CDR2 SMNVEV (reference sequence). V was cut by 6 bases and J by 4 bases, with 10 bases left in between. This CDR3 comprises 13 residues. In DNA, the CDR3 is TGTGCCAGCAGCCCGGGATCTTACAATGAGCAGTTCTTC. Amino acid sequence: CASSPGSYNEQFF.

The rearrangement uses TRBV5-6 and TRBJ1-2; 7 nucleotides match TRBD1. Germline CDR1 is SGHDT and CDR2 is YYEEEE. This CDR3 is 13 amino acids long. The junction had 4 bases not matched to a gene; V was cut back by 6 bases and J by 2 bases. The CDR3 nucleotides read TGTGCCAGCACCTCGACAGGGAACTATGGCTACACCTTC. Protein sequence: CASTSTGNYGYTF. The full variable domain, completed using reference TRBV5-6 and TRBJ1-2, is DAGVTQSPTHLIKTRGQQVTLRCSPKSGHDTVSWYQQALGQGPQFIFQYYEEEERQRGNFPDRFSGHQFPNYSSELNVNALLLGDSALYLCASTSTGNYGYTFGSGTRLTVV.

The chain couples TRBV3-1 (or the pseudogene TRBV3-2) to TRBJ1-6, with a weak D call TRBD1 (5 bases). V lost 4 bases and J 5 bases, leaving 9 bases between the germline ends. The CDR3 totals 14 residues. The germline CDR1 and CDR2 sequences are LGHDT and YNNKEL (reference sequence). The CDR3: CASSPGHHNSPLHF. CDR3 nucleotides: TGTGCCAGCAGCCCTGGACACCATAATTCACCCCTCCACTTT.

The chain links TRBV19 to TRBJ1-1, with a tentative D call TRBD1 (5 bases). The V and J ends lost 4 bases and 1 base respectively, with 16 bases between them. CDR1 LNHDA and CDR2 SQIVND come from the germline V gene (reference sequence). There are 16 residues in the CDR3. DNA for the CDR3: TGTGCCAGTAGTACCAGATTTTGGGGCGGGAACACTGAAGCTTTCTTT. Its protein product is CASSTRFWGGNTEAFF.

This clone was recorded once. The chain uses TRBV2 and TRBJ2-3; TRBD2 matches 10 bases. The CDR3 length is 15 residues. With 4 bases clipped from V and 2 bases from J, the junction kept 3 bases outside the gene matches. CDR1 is SNHLY and CDR2 is FYNNEI in the germline V gene. The CDR3 nucleotides read TGTGCCAGCAGTGTAGCGGGGGGTAACACAGATACGCAGTATTTT. Translation gives CASSVAGGNTDTQYF.

The chain combines TRBV6-6 with TRBJ2-7, with TRBD1 as a possible D gene (6 bases). CDR1 is MNHNY and CDR2 is SVGAGI in the germline V gene (reference sequence). The V end was cut by 1 base, the J end by 3 bases, with 7 bases between. The CDR3 has 13 residues. The CDR3 loop is CASSYLTGYEQYF. DNA of the CDR3: TGTGCCAGCAGTTACTTGACAGGCTACGAGCAGTACTTC.

J is TRBJ1-5 and V is TRBV29-1; TRBD1 agrees at 11 bases. The CDR3 runs 14 residues. Trimming cost V 4 bases and J 3 bases; bases outside gene matches: 2. Germline loops: CDR1 SQVTM, CDR2 ANQGSEA. The CDR3 protein is CSVGDRGDNQPQHF. The CDR3 DNA follows: TGCAGCGTTGGGGACAGGGGGGACAATCAGCCCCAGCATTTT.

This clone was seen just once. The V gene is TRBV11-3, the J gene TRBJ1-1, with D possibly matching TRBD1 (6 bases). Trimming left V 1 base short and J 4 bases short, with 10 bases between. Germline V gene lookup returns CDR1 SGHNT and CDR2 YENEEA. This CDR3 is built from 14 residues. Here the CDR3 reads CASSLGQGSTEAFF. The CDR3, as DNA: TGTGCCAGCAGCTTAGGTCAGGGGAGCACTGAAGCTTTCTTT. The full variable domain, its missing parts supplied by reference TRBV11-3 and TRBJ1-1, is EAGVVQSPRYKIIEKKQPVAFWCNPISGHNTLYWYLQNLGQGPELLIRYENEEAVDDSQLPKDRFSAERLKGVDSTLKIQPAELGDSAVYLCASSLGQGSTEAFFGQGTRLTVV.

V gene TRBV20-1 combines with J gene TRBJ1-4; weak D call: TRBD1 (6 bases). This CDR3 is built from 15 residues. The germline CDR1 and CDR2 sequences are DFQATT and SNEGSKA (reference sequence). Trimming pared 3 bases from V and 2 bases from J, leaving 13 bases between. The CDR3 protein is CSASPYRVTNEKLFF. In nucleotides, the CDR3 is TGCAGTGCTAGTCCCTACAGGGTTACTAATGAAAAACTGTTTTTT.

The chain combines TRBV3-1 (or the pseudogene TRBV3-2) with TRBJ2-2; D might be TRBD2 (5 bases). The CDR3 is 14 residues long. CDR1 is LGHDT, CDR2 YNNKEL, per germline (reference sequence). The V end was cut by 6 bases, the J end by 2 bases, with 10 bases between. The CDR3 spells CASRAGLNTGELFF. In DNA, the CDR3 is TGTGCCAGCAGAGCAGGACTCAACACCGGGGAGCTGTTTTTT.

The chain recombines TRBV5-1 with TRBJ1-5, with D unresolved. Looked up from germline, CDR1 is SGHRS and CDR2 is YFSETQ. This CDR3 has 14 residues. V was pared by 0 bases and J by 4 bases, with 8 bases between. The CDR3 protein is CASSLGHDNQPQHF. The DNA of the CDR3 is TGCGCCAGCAGCTTGGGGCACGATAATCAGCCCCAGCATTTT.

This sequence joins TRBV9 and TRBJ2-2; D is unclear. V was pared by 0 bases and J by 6 bases, with 12 bases between. The CDR3 covers 15 residues. Germline V gene sequence: CDR1 SGDLS, CDR2 YYNGEE. The CDR3 spells CASSVVVSGAGELFF. CDR3 in DNA: TGTGCCAGCAGCGTAGTCGTATCAGGTGCCGGGGAGCTGTTTTTT.

This chain links TRBV3-1 (or the pseudogene TRBV3-2) with TRBJ2-3; 14 nucleotides line up with TRBD2. V shed 4 bases, J shed 7 bases, and the junction held 10 bases outside the gene matches. The germline V gene encodes CDR1 LGHDT and CDR2 YNNKEL (reference sequence). The CDR3 length is 17 residues. The CDR3 coding sequence is TGTGCCAGCAGCCGGACCGGGACTAGCGGGGGAGGACATACGCAGTATTTT. Translation gives CASSRTGTSGGGHTQYF.

The chain uses TRBV15 and TRBJ2-3, with 7 bases that match TRBD2. Germline V CDR1 and CDR2: LNHNV, YYDKDF (reference sequence). Losses at the gene ends were 1 base for V and 4 bases for J; bases not matched to a gene: 2. The CDR3 is 14 residues long. The CDR3 DNA follows: TGTGCCACCAGCAGAGCGGGGGGATCAGATACGCAGTATTTT. Amino acid sequence: CATSRAGGSDTQYF.

The CDR3 nucleotides read TGTGCCAGTAGTACTGGGGCGCAGGGGACAAATCAGCCCCAGCATTTT. This encodes CASSTGAQGTNQPQHF. The rearrangement links TRBV19 to TRBJ1-5; TRBD1 might be the D (6 bases). The CDR3 covers 16 residues. Germline CDR1 LNHDA, CDR2 SQIVND (reference sequence). V was shortened by 4 bases and J by 4 bases, with 17 bases between the two germline ends. Full variable domain (outside the CDR3, taken from reference TRBV19 and TRBJ1-5): DGGITQSPKYLFRKEGQNVTLSCEQNLNHDAMYWYRQDPGQGLRLIYYSQIVNDFQKGDIAEGYSVSREKKESFPLTVTSAQKNPTAFYLCASSTGAQGTNQPQHFGDGTRLSIL.

The chain couples TRBV5-4 to TRBJ2-1; perhaps TRBD2 as D (8 bases). V lost 4 bases, J lost 0 bases, and 14 bases lay in between. There are 16 residues in the CDR3. Germline values: CDR1 SGHNT, CDR2 YYREEE (reference sequence). The CDR3 sequence: CASSLSGDSSYNEQFF. CDR3 DNA sequence: TGTGCCAGCAGCCTTAGCGGGGACAGCTCCTACAATGAGCAGTTCTTC. The full variable domain, its missing parts supplied by reference TRBV5-4 and TRBJ2-1, is ETGVTQSPTHLIKTRGQQVTLRCSSQSGHNTVSWYQQALGQGPQFIFQYYREEENGRGNFPPRFSGLQFPNYSSELNVNALELDDSALYLCASSLSGDSSYNEQFFGPGTRLTVL.

This clone occurred a few times. This sequence joins TRBV7-9 and TRBJ2-5, with 8 bases fitting TRBD1. The length of the CDR3 is 16 residues. The germline V gene has CDR1 SEHNR and CDR2 FQNEAQ (reference sequence). V shed 4 bases and J 5 bases; nucleotides not matched to a gene: 12. The CDR3 nucleotides read TGTGCCAGCAGCTCCGGACAGGGCCTGACTCAGGAGACCCAGTACTTC. This sequence encodes CASSSGQGLTQETQYF.

V and J are TRBV12-3 or TRBV12-4 and TRBJ2-5, with D unclear. The CDR3 contains 12 residues. V lost 10 bases, J lost 4 bases, and 13 bases lay in between. CDR3 region: CATSSGRETQYF. CDR3 coding DNA: TGTGCCACGTCATCCGGTCGAGAGACCCAGTACTTC.